The 25 T cell receptor beta chains listed next were all sequenced from one sample in a study of identifying expanded T cells in peripheral blood. Assay used: immunoSEQ multiplex PCR; TCRdb lists only in-frame clones, some missing. The sample holds fewer than 130,000 clones, around 89% seen once. Sequences were obtained from blood. The source is a person aged 18-69 years in good health.

The chain couples TRBV7-9 to TRBJ1-1; 7 bases align to TRBD1. CDR1 and CDR2 (germline): SEHNR, FQNEAQ (reference sequence). The V and J ends lost 5 bases and 6 bases, in that order; junction bases with no gene match: 9. There are 14 residues in the CDR3. CDR3 bases: TGTGCCAGCAGCGCGCAGGGGGATAACGCTGAAGCTTTCTTT. Protein product: CASSAQGDNAEAFF.

This chain links TRBV6-1 with TRBJ2-5, with D possibly matching TRBD2 (5 bases). Trimming pared 4 bases from V and 2 bases from J, leaving 14 bases between. The germline V gene has CDR1 MNHNS and CDR2 SASEGT. This CDR3 has 15 residues. The CDR3 spells CASSGFTSFQETQYF. CDR3 nucleotides: TGTGCCAGCAGTGGGTTTACTAGTTTTCAAGAGACCCAGTACTTC.

CDR3 sequence reads: CASSLEGTGFYGYTF. CDR3 nucleotides: TGTGCCAGCAGCTTGGAAGGGACAGGGTTCTATGGCTACACCTTC. This rearrangement joins TRBV5-4 to TRBJ1-2; TRBD1 matches 9 bases. CDR1 and CDR2 from the germline V gene are SGHNT and YYREEE (reference sequence). This CDR3 comprises 15 residues. The V gene end was trimmed by 0 bases and the J gene end by 4 bases; junction bases not matched to a gene: 4.

There are a few counts of this clone. The chain employs TRBV27 and TRBJ1-6; no clear D gene. CDR1 is MNHEY, CDR2 SMNVEV, per germline (reference sequence). V lost 6 bases to trimming and J lost 6 bases, with 12 bases between them. The CDR3 sequence is 14 residues long. The DNA for the CDR3 is TGTGCCAGCAGAATGGGCCTTTTTAATTCACCCCTCCACTTT. This gives the protein CASRMGLFNSPLHF.

The CDR3 reads CASSLRTSGVREKLFF. CDR3 in DNA: TGTGCCAGCAGCCTCAGGACCTCGGGGGTAAGGGAAAAACTGTTTTTT. V is TRBV7-9 and J is TRBJ1-4; TRBD1 might be the D (5 bases). The CDR3 has 16 amino acids. Germline values: CDR1 SEHNR, CDR2 FQNEAQ (reference sequence). Trimming cost V 5 bases and J 8 bases, with 21 bases left between them.

The rearrangement uses TRBV6-4 and TRBJ2-5; 8 bases are a match to TRBD2. The CDR3 has 16 amino acids. CDR1 and CDR2 (germline): MRHNA, SNTAGT. Losses at the gene ends were 0 bases for V and 7 bases for J; bases not matched to a gene: 10. CDR3 residues: CASSDSTGGGPGTQYF. CDR3 DNA: TGTGCCAGCAGTGACTCCACGGGGGGGGGACCGGGGACCCAGTACTTC.

For the CDR3, the DNA is TGTGCCAGCTCACCAACCGCCGGGAACACTGAAGCTTTCTTT. Residues: CASSPTAGNTEAFF. The gene calls are TRBV18 and TRBJ1-1; the D is unclear. The CDR3 loop spans 14 amino acids. Per germline, CDR1 KGHSH and CDR2 LQKENI. Trimming cost V 2 bases and J 1 base, with 8 bases left between them.

The CDR3 region is CASSLLGGTLFF. The CDR3 bases are TGCGCCAGCAGCTTGTTGGGCGGTACGCTGTTTTTT. The chain is built from TRBV5-1 and TRBJ1-4; D remains unclear. The germline V gene has CDR1 SGHRS and CDR2 YFSETQ. This CDR3 has 12 residues. Trimming took 1 base from V and 14 from J, leaving 12 bases between them.

This clone was picked up many times. This chain uses TRBV6-6 with TRBJ1-5; D not resolved. Germline V gene lookup returns CDR1 MNHNY and CDR2 SVGAGI (reference sequence). The CDR3 spans 12 residues. Deletions cut 6 bases from V and 7 bases from J, with 10 bases between. CDR3 DNA sequence: TGTGCCAGCAGCCTAGGTCTGCAGCCCCAGCATTTT. It encodes CASSLGLQPQHF.

This rearrangement joins TRBV11-2 to TRBJ1-2; 11 bases agree with TRBD1. The junction had 6 bases not matched to a gene; V was cut back by 5 bases and J by 4 bases. The CDR3 is 15 residues long. The germline V gene encodes CDR1 SGHAT and CDR2 FQNNGV. The CDR3 DNA reads as TGTGCCAGCAGCGCCCCCGGGACAGGGGGCTATGGCTACACCTTC. Residues: CASSAPGTGGYGYTF.

The chain combines TRBV10-2 with TRBJ1-6; the D is unclear. CDR1 and CDR2 (germline): WSHSY, SAAADI. CDR3 size: 15 residues. The germline V and J ends were trimmed by 2 bases and 0 bases, with 5 bases remaining between them. The chain's CDR3 is CASSEQSSYNSPLHF. CDR3 bases: TGCGCCAGCAGTGAGCAGAGCTCCTATAATTCACCCCTCCACTTT.

Turning to this clone: Additional DNA sequences in this sample encode the identical CDR3. This chain links TRBV4-3 with TRBJ2-7; D is perhaps TRBD1 (6 bases). There are 15 residues in the CDR3. Germline V gives CDR1 LGHNA, CDR2 YSLEER. Trimming shortened V by 0 bases and J by 3 bases, and 12 bases separated the two germline ends. CDR3: CASSQESRGYYEQYF. For the CDR3, the DNA is TGCGCCAGCAGCCAAGAGAGCAGGGGATACTACGAGCAGTACTTC.

This rearrangement joins TRBV2 to TRBJ2-5, with D perhaps TRBD1 (6 bases). Trimming pared 5 bases from V and 2 bases from J, leaving 12 bases between. Germline V lookup: CDR1 SNHLY, CDR2 FYNNEI. CDR3 size: 14 residues. The DNA of the CDR3 is TGTGCCAGCAGTTTAAGGACAGCTCAAGAGACCCAGTACTTC. This codes for CASSLRTAQETQYF.

This rearrangement joins TRBV7-9 to TRBJ2-7, with D unresolved. The CDR3 length is 11 residues. The V gene's germline CDR1 is SEHNR and CDR2 FQNEAQ (reference sequence). The V end was cut by 5 bases, the J end by 2 bases, with 4 bases between. The CDR3 sequence: CASSAAYEQYF. The CDR3 DNA reads as TGTGCCAGCAGCGCTGCCTACGAGCAGTACTTC.

The CDR3 DNA reads TGCGCCAGCAGTGACGACAGGGTGGGCATTCAGTACTTC. As protein: CASSDDRVGIQYF. The rearrangement uses TRBV10-2 and TRBJ2-4, with 7 nucleotides matching TRBD1. CDR1 WSHSY and CDR2 SAAADI come from the germline V gene. The CDR3 has 13 residues. J lost 9 bases, V lost 3 bases, and 5 bases had no gene match.

The count of this clone is one. The chain joins TRBV30 to TRBJ2-3; D is unclear. Germline assignment: CDR1 GTSNPN and CDR2 SVGIG (reference sequence). The CDR3 contains 13 residues. V dropped 0 bases and J dropped 2 bases, with 6 bases sitting between them. The CDR3 is CAWSVIPTDTQYF. The CDR3 DNA reads TGTGCCTGGAGTGTAATTCCCACAGATACGCAGTATTTT.

This chain connects TRBV11-2 to TRBJ1-2; D perhaps matches TRBD1 (5 bases). Trimming stripped 7 bases from V and 3 bases from J, with 12 bases between. CDR1 SGHAT and CDR2 FQNNGV come from the germline V gene. The CDR3 is 13 residues long. In DNA, the CDR3 is TGTGCCAGCAATGAGGGAGGGGACTATGGCTACACCTTC. Translated: CASNEGGDYGYTF.

A single count supports this clone. This chain uses TRBV5-5 with TRBJ2-5, with D possibly being TRBD2 (6 bases). Germline assignment: CDR1 SGHKS and CDR2 YYEKEE (reference sequence). V lost 5 bases and J 4 bases, leaving 18 bases between the germline ends. The CDR3 covers 15 residues. CDR3 loop: CASRRIGGVGETQYF. The CDR3 nucleotides read TGTGCCAGCAGGCGTATTGGCGGGGTTGGAGAGACCCAGTACTTC.

CDR3 sequence (DNA): TGCGCCAGCGCGGCCCGAGTACCGGGACAGGGGGCAGATACGCAGTATTTT. Translating it yields CASAARVPGQGADTQYF. V is TRBV5-1 and J is TRBJ2-3, with 11 bases lining up with TRBD1. Trimming removed 7 bases from V and 4 bases from J; junction bases left unmatched: 14. The CDR3 contains 17 residues. Germline assignment: CDR1 SGHRS and CDR2 YFSETQ.

This clone was seen repeatedly, ten times or more. V usage is TRBV4-3 and J usage is TRBJ2-7, with 9 bases identical to TRBD2. J was trimmed by 5 bases and V by 0 bases; bases with no gene match: 8. Looked up from germline, CDR1 is LGHNA and CDR2 is YSLEER. The length of the CDR3 is 16 residues. The CDR3 region has the DNA TGCGCCAGCAGCCAAGATGAGGGCGGGGGGGCCAACGAGCAGTACTTC. Translation gives CASSQDEGGGANEQYF.

The CDR3 spells CASSLARGPHHSYQETQYF. The DNA of the CDR3 is TGTGCCAGCAGCTTAGCGCGGGGCCCGCACCACTCCTACCAAGAGACCCAGTACTTC. The chain joins TRBV7-9 to TRBJ2-5; D possibly corresponds to TRBD2 (6 bases). This CDR3 contains 19 residues. The germline CDR1 and CDR2 sequences are SEHNR and FQNEAQ (reference sequence). Trimming removed 0 bases from V and 0 bases from J, with 20 bases in between.

The chain combines TRBV28 with TRBJ1-3; D gene unclear. CDR1 and CDR2 from the germline V gene are MDHEN and SYDVKM. V lost 5 bases and J 1 base, leaving 15 bases between the germline ends. The CDR3 is 16 amino acids. CDR3 in DNA: TGTGCCAGCAGTCTTTCCCTCCCTCCGTCTGGAAACACCATATATTTT. This encodes CASSLSLPPSGNTIYF.

The V and J genes are TRBV18 and TRBJ1-3; D is undetermined. Between the trimmed V and J ends, which lost 1 base and 4 bases, there was a span of 11 bases. Germline loops: CDR1 KGHSH, CDR2 LQKENI. This CDR3 has 15 residues. The chain's CDR3 is CASSPQDLTGNTIYF. Here the CDR3 DNA reads TGTGCCAGCTCACCACAAGATCTTACGGGAAACACCATATATTTT.

V gene TRBV2 combines with J gene TRBJ1-2, with D hard to call. V was pared by 3 bases and J by 7 bases, with 15 bases between. The length of the CDR3 is 14 residues. Looked up from germline, CDR1 is SNHLY and CDR2 is FYNNEI. This CDR3 reads CASSDHAGRSGYTF. The CDR3 nucleotides read TGTGCCAGCAGTGATCACGCGGGGAGGAGTGGCTACACCTTC.

The chain carries TRBV11-3 and TRBJ1-5; TRBD1 might be the D (5 bases). This CDR3 is 16 amino acids long. V dropped 5 bases and J dropped 3 bases, with 17 bases sitting between them. In germline, CDR1 is SGHNT, CDR2 YENEEA. CDR3 residues: CASSQEVGTANQPQHF. DNA of the CDR3: TGTGCCAGCAGCCAAGAAGTGGGGACGGCCAATCAGCCCCAGCATTTT. Full variable domain (missing parts from reference TRBV11-3 and TRBJ1-5): EAGVVQSPRYKIIEKKQPVAFWCNPISGHNTLYWYLQNLGQGPELLIRYENEEAVDDSQLPKDRFSAERLKGVDSTLKIQPAELGDSAVYLCASSQEVGTANQPQHFGDGTRLSIL.